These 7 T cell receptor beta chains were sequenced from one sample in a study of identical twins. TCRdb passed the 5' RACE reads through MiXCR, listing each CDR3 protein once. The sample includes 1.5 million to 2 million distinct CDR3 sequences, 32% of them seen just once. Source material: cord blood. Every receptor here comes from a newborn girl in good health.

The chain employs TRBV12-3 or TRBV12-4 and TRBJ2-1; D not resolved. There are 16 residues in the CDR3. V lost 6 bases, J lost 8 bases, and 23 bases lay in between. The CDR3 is CASRPGRIASNDEQFF. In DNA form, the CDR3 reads TGTGCCAGCAGGCCTGGTAGGATAGCCTCTAATGATGAGCAGTTCTTC.

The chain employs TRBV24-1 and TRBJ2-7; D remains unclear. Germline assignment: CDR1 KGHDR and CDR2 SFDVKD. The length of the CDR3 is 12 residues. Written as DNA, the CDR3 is TGTCCCCCAGTCGGAGCCAACAATGAGCAGTACTTC. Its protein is CPPVGANNEQYF.

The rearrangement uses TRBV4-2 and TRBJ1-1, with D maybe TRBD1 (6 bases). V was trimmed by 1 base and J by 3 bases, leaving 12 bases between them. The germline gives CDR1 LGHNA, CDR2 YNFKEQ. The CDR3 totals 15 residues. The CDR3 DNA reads TGTGCCAGCAGCCAAGGAGAGGGGGGGTACACTGAAGCTTTCTTT. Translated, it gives CASSQGEGGYTEAFF.

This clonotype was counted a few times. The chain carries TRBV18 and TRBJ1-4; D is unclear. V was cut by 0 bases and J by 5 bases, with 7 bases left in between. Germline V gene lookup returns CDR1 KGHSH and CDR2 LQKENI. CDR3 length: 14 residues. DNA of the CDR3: TGTGCCAGCTCACCACCTACGGGAAATGAAAAACTGTTTTTT. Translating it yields CASSPPTGNEKLFF.

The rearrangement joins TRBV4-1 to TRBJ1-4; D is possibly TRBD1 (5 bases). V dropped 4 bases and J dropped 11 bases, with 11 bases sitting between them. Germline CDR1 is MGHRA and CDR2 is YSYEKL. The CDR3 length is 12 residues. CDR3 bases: TGCGCCAGCAGCCCCCCCCGGGGGAAACTGTTTTTT. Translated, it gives CASSPPRGKLFF.

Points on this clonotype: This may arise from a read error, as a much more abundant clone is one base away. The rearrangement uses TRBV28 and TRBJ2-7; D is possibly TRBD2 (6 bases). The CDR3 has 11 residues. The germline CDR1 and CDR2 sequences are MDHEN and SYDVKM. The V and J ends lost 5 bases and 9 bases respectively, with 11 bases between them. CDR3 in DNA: TGTGCCAGCAGTCAGACTAGTATGCAGTACTTC. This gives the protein CASSQTSMQYF.

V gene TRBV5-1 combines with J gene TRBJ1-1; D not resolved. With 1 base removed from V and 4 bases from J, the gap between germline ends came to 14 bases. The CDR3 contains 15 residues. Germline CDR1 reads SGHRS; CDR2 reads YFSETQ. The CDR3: CASSLKVRLVTEAFF. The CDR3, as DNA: TGCGCCAGCAGCTTGAAAGTACGGTTGGTCACTGAAGCTTTCTTT.